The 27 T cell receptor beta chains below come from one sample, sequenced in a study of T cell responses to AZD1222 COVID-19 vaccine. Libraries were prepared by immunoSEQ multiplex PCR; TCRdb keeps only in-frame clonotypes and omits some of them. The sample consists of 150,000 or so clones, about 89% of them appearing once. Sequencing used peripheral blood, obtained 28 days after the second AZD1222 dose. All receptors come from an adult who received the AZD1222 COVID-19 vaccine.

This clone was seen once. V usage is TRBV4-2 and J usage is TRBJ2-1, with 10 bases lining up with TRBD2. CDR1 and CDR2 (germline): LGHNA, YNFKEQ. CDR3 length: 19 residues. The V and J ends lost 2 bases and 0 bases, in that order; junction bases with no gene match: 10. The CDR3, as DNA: TGTGCCAGCAGCCAACCCCCCACTAGCGGGGTTGCCTCCTACAATGAGCAGTTCTTC. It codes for CASSQPPTSGVASYNEQFF.

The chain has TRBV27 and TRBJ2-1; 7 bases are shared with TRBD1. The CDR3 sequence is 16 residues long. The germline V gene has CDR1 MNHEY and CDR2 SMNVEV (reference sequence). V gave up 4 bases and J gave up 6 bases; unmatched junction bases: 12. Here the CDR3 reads CASSSSVKGAGNEQFF. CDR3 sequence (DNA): TGTGCCAGCAGTTCATCCGTGAAGGGGGCGGGCAATGAGCAGTTCTTC.

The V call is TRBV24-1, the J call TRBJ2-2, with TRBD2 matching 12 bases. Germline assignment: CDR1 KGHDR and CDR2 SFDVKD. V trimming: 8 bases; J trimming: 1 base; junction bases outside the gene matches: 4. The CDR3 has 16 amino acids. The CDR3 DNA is TGTGCCACCAAGGCGACTAGCGGGGGGAACACCGGGGAGCTGTTTTTT. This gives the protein CATKATSGGNTGELFF.

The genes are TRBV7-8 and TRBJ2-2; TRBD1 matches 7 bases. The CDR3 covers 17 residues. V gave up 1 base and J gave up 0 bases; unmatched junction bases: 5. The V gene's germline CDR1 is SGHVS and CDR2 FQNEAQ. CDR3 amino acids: CASSLGRGGPNTGELFF. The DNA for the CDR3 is TGTGCCAGCAGCTTAGGGAGAGGGGGCCCGAACACCGGGGAGCTGTTTTTT. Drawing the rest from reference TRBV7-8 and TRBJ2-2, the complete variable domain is GAGVSQSPRYKVAKRGQDVALRCDPISGHVSLFWYQQALGQGPEFLTYFQNEAQLDKSGLPSDRFFAERPEGSVSTLKIQRTQQEDSAVYLCASSLGRGGPNTGELFFGEGSRLTVL.

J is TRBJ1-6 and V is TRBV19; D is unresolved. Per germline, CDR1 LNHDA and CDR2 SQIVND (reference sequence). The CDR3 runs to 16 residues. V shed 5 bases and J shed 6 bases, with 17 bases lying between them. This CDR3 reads CASSPLPNPINSPLHF. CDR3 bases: TGTGCCAGTAGTCCTCTCCCGAACCCTATTAATTCACCCCTCCACTTT.

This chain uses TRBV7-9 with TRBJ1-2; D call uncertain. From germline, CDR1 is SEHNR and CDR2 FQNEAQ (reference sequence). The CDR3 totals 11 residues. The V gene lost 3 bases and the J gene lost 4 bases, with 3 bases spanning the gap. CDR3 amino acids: CASSFSYGYTF. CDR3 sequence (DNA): TGTGCCAGCAGCTTCAGCTATGGCTACACCTTC. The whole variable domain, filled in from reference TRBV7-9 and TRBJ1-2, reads DTGVSQNPRHKITKRGQNVTFRCDPISEHNRLYWYRQTLGQGPEFLTYFQNEAQLEKSRLLSDRFSAERPKGSFSTLEIQRTEQGDSAMYLCASSFSYGYTFGSGTRLTVV.

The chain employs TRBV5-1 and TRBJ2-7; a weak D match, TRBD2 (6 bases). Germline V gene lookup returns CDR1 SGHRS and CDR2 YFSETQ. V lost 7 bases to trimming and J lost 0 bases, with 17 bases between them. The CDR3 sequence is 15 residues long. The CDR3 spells CASRGLGPNSYEQYF. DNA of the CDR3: TGCGCCAGCCGGGGACTGGGACCGAACTCCTACGAGCAGTACTTC.

The CDR3: CASSRQGFPGNTIYF. CDR3 DNA: TGTGCCAGCAGCCGACAGGGCTTCCCTGGAAACACCATATATTTT. V gene TRBV3-1 (or the pseudogene TRBV3-2) combines with J gene TRBJ1-3; 7 bases line up with TRBD1. The CDR3 extends over 15 amino acids. After removal of 4 bases from V and 2 bases from J, the junction contained 5 bases not matched to a gene. CDR1 and CDR2 from the germline V gene are LGHDT and YNNKEL (reference sequence).

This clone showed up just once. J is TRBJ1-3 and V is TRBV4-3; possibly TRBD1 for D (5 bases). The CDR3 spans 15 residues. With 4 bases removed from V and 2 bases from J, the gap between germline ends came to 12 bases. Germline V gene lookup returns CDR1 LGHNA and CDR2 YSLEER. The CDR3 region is CASSPTGSAGNTIYF. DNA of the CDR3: TGCGCCAGCAGCCCAACAGGTTCGGCTGGAAACACCATATATTTT.

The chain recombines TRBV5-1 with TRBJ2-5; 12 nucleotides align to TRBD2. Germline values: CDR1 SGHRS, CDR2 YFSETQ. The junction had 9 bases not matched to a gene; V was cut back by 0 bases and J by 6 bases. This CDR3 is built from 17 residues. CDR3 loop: CASSLALLAGGRKTQYF. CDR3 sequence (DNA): TGCGCCAGCAGCTTGGCACTACTAGCGGGGGGAAGGAAGACCCAGTACTTC.

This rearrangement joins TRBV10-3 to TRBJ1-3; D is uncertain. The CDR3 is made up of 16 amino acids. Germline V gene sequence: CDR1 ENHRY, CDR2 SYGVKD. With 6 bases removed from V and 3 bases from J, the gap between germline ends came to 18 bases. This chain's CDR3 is CAISPTAPADGNTIYF. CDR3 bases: TGTGCCATCAGCCCAACCGCCCCGGCGGATGGAAACACCATATATTTT.

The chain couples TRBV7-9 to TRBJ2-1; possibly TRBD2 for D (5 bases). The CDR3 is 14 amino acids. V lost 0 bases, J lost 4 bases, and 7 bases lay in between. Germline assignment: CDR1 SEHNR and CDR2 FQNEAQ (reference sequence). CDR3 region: CASSLASGYNEQFF. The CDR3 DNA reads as TGTGCCAGCAGCTTAGCGTCGGGGTACAATGAGCAGTTCTTC.

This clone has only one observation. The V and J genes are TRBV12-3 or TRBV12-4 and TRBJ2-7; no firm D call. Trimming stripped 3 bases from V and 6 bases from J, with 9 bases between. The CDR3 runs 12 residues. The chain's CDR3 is CASSLYSPEQYF. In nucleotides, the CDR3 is TGTGCCAGCAGTTTGTATTCGCCCGAGCAGTACTTC.

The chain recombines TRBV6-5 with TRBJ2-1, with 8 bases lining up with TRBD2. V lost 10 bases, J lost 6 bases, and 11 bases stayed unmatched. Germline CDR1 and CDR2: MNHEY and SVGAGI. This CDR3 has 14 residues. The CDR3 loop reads CATESAGAVNEQFF. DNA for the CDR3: TGTGCCACCGAATCAGCGGGAGCGGTCAATGAGCAGTTCTTC.

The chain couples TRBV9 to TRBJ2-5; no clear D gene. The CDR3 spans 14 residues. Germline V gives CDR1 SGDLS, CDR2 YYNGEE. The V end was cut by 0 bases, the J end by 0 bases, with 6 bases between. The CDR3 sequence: CASSVELNQETQYF. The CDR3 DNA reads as TGTGCCAGCAGCGTAGAACTAAACCAAGAGACCCAGTACTTC.

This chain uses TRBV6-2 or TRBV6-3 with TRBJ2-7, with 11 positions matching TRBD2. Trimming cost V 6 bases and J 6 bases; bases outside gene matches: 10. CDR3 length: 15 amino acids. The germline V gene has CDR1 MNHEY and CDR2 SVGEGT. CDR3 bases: TGTGCCAGCAGGCCTACAACTAGCGGGAGCGGCGAGCAGTACTTC. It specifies CASRPTTSGSGEQYF.

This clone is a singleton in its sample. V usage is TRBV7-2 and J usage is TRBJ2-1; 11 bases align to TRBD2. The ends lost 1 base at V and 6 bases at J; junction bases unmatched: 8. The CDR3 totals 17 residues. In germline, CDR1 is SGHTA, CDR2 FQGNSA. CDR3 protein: CASSLGSLAGVRNEQFF. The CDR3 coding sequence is TGTGCCAGCAGCTTAGGGTCACTAGCGGGAGTTCGCAATGAGCAGTTCTTC. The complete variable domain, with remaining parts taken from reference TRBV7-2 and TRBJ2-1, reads GAGVSQSPSNKVTEKGKDVELRCDPISGHTALYWYRQSLGQGLEFLIYFQGNSAPDKSGLPSDRFSAERTGGSVSTLTIQRTQQEDSAVYLCASSLGSLAGVRNEQFFGPGTRLTVL.

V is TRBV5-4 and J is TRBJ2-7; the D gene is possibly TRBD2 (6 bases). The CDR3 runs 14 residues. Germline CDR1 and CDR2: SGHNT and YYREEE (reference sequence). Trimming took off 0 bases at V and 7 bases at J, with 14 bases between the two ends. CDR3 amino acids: CASSLEHDAGEQYF. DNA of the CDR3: TGTGCCAGCAGCTTGGAGCACGACGCGGGGGAGCAGTACTTC. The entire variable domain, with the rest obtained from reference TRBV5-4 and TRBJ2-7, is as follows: ETGVTQSPTHLIKTRGQQVTLRCSSQSGHNTVSWYQQALGQGPQFIFQYYREEENGRGNFPPRFSGLQFPNYSSELNVNALELDDSALYLCASSLEHDAGEQYFGPGTRLTVT.

The CDR3 is CASSPFWDKDGYTF. The CDR3 bases are TGTGCCAGCAGCCCGTTTTGGGACAAGGATGGCTACACCTTC. The gene calls are TRBV7-2 and TRBJ1-2; D perhaps matches TRBD1 (6 bases). Germline lookup yields CDR1 SGHTA and CDR2 FQGNSA. Trimming removed 5 bases from V and 6 bases from J, with 16 bases in between. This CDR3 is built from 14 residues.

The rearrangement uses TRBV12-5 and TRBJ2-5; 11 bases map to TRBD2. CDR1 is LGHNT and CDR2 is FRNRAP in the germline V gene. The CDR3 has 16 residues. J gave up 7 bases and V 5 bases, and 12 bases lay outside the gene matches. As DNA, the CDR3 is TGTGCTAGTGGTACCGCCGGGACTAGCGGTCTAGGGACCCAGTACTTC. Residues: CASGTAGTSGLGTQYF. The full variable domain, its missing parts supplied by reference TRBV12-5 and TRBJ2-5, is DARVTQTPRHKVTEMGQEVTMRCQPILGHNTVFWYRQTMMQGLELLAYFRNRAPLDDSGMPKDRFSAEMPDATLATLKIQPSEPRDSAVYFCASGTAGTSGLGTQYFGPGTRLLVL.

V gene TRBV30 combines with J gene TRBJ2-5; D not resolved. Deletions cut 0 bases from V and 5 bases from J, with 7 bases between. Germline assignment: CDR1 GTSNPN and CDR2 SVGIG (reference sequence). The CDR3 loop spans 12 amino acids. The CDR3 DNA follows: TGTGCCTGGAGTGTGGGTGGTGAGACCCAGTACTTC. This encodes CAWSVGGETQYF.

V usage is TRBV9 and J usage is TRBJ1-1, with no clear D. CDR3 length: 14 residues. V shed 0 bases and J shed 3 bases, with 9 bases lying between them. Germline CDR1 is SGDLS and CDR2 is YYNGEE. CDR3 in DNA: TGTGCCAGCAGCGTAGATCCGGGTTACACTGAAGCTTTCTTT. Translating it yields CASSVDPGYTEAFF.

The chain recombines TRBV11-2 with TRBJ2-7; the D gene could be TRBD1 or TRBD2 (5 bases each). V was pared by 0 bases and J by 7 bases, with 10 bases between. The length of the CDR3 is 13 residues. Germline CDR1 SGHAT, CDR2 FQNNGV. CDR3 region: CASSLDPGREQYF. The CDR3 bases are TGTGCCAGCAGCTTAGATCCGGGGCGGGAGCAGTACTTC. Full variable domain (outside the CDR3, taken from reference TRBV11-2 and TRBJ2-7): EAGVAQSPRYKIIEKRQSVAFWCNPISGHATLYWYQQILGQGPKLLIQFQNNGVVDDSQLPKDRFSAERLKGVDSTLKIQPAKLEDSAVYLCASSLDPGREQYFGPGTRLTVT.

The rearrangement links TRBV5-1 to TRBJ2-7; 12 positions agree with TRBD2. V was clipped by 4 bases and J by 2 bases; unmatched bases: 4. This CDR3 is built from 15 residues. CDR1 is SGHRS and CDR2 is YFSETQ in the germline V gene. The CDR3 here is CASSTGLAGTYEQYF. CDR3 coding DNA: TGCGCCAGCAGCACCGGACTAGCGGGGACCTACGAGCAGTACTTC.

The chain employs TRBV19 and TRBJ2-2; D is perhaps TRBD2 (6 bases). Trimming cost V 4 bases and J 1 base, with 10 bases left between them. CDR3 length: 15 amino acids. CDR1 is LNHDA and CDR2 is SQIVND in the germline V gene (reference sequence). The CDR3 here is CASSKGAGNTGELFF. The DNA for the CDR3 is TGTGCCAGTAGTAAGGGAGCGGGGAACACCGGGGAGCTGTTTTTT.

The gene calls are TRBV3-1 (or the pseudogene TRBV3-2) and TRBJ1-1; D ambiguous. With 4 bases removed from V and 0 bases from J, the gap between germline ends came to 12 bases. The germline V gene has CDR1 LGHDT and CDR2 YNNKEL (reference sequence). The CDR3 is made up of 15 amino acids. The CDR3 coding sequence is TGTGCCAGCAGCCTAAATAGTCAGATGAACACTGAAGCTTTCTTT. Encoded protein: CASSLNSQMNTEAFF.

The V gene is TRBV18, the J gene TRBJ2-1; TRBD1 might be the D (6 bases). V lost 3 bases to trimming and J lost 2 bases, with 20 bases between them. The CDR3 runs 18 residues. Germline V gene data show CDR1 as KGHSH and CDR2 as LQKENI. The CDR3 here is CASSPTRGQGLPYNEQFF. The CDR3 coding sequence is TGTGCCAGCTCACCGACCCGTGGGCAGGGGTTGCCCTACAATGAGCAGTTCTTC.